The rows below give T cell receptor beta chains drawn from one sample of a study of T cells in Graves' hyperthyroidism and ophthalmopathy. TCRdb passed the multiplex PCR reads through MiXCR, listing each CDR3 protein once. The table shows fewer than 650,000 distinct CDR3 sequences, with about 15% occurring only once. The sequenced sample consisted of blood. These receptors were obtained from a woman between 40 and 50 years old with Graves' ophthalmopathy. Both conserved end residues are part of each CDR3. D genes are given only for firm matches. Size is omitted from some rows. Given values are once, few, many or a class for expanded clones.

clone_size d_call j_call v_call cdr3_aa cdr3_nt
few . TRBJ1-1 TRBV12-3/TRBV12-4 CASSLFLGRVGTEAFF TGTGCCAGCAGTTTGTTCCTAGGGAGGGTGGGCACTGAAGCTTTCTTT
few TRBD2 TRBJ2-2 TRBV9 CASSPTAGGYPGELFF TGTGCCAGCAGCCCTACGGCGGGAGGTTACCCCGGGGAGCTGTTTTTT
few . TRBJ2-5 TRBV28 CASAERETQYF TGTGCCAGCGCCGAAAGGGAGACCCAGTACTTC
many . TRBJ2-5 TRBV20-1 CSARSGGGRYQETQYF TGCAGTGCTAGATCCGGAGGTGGCCGATACCAAGAGACCCAGTACTTC
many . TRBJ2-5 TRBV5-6 CASSLRYLETQYF TGTGCCAGCAGCTTGCGGTACTTAGAGACCCAGTACTTC
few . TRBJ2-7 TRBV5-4 CASGTSWDGEQYF TGTGCCAGCGGAACCTCATGGGACGGCGAGCAGTACTTC
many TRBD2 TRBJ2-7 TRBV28 CASSSQLAGPYEQYF TGTGCCAGCAGTTCCCAACTAGCGGGGCCCTACGAGCAGTACTTC
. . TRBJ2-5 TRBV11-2 CASSLDYAALWETQYF TGTGCCAGCAGCTTGGACTACGCCGCCCTGTGGGAGACCCAGTACTTC
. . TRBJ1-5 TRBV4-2 CASSEGGGGGQHF TGTGCCAGCAGCGAGGGTGGTGGGGGCGGCCAGCATTTT
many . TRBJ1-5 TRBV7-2 CASSLRDQPQHF TGTGCCAGCAGCCTCCGGGACCAGCCCCAGCATTTT
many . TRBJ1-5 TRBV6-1 CASSTGLRNQPQHF TGTGCCAGCAGTACGGGACTTCGCAATCAGCCCCAGCATTTT
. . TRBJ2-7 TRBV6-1 CASSEDPGSSYEQYF TGTGCCAGCAGTGAAGATCCGGGAAGCTCCTACGAGCAGTACTTC
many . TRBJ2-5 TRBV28 CASSEGGDRETQYF TGTGCCAGCAGCGAAGGGGGGGATCGAGAGACCCAGTACTTC
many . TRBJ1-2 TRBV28 CASSSFARFYGYTF TGTGCCAGCAGTTCATTCGCCAGGTTCTATGGCTACACCTTC
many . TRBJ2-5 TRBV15 CATSRGAGVETQYF TGTGCCACCAGCAGAGGAGCAGGGGTAGAGACCCAGTACTTC
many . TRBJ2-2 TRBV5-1 CASSLTPGSTGELFF TGCGCCAGCAGCTTGACCCCAGGGAGCACCGGGGAGCTGTTTTTT
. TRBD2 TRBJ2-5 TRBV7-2 CASVLTAGVAQYF TGTGCCAGCGTACTAACAGCGGGAGTAGCCCAGTACTTC
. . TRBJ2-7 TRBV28 CASSLATEQIHSYEQYF TGTGCCAGCAGTTTAGCGACAGAGCAAATCCATTCCTACGAGCAGTACTTC
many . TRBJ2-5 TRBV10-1 CASSEGQQETQYF TGCGCCAGCAGTGAAGGGCAACAAGAGACCCAGTACTTC
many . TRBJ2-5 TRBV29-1 CSTSQGIEETQYF TGCAGCACGTCACAGGGAATCGAAGAGACCCAGTACTTC
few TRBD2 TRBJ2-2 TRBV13 CASSPIGEGVRTGELFF TGTGCCAGCAGCCCAATAGGGGAGGGAGTGAGGACCGGGGAGCTGTTTTTT
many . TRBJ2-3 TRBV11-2 CASSSLRARGYF TGTGCCAGCAGCTCCCTACGAGCGCGAGGGTATTTT
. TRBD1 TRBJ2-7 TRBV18 CASSPPGTGTSYEQYF TGTGCCAGCTCACCCCCCGGGACAGGGACCTCCTACGAGCAGTACTTC
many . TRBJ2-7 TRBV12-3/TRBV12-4 CASSSTLGHYEQYF TGTGCCAGCAGTTCGACGCTAGGACACTACGAGCAGTACTTC
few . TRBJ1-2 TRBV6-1 CASSPVGANYGYTF TGTGCCAGCAGTCCGGTGGGGGCTAACTATGGCTACACCTTC
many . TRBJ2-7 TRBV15 CATSRGKAYEQYF TGTGCCACCAGCAGGGGAAAAGCATACGAGCAGTACTTC
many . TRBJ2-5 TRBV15 CATRRTGTLGETQYF TGTGCCACCAGGAGAACCGGGACCTTGGGGGAGACCCAGTACTTC
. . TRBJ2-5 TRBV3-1 CASSQGTARETQYF TGTGCCAGCAGCCAAGGGACAGCCCGGGAGACCCAGTACTTC
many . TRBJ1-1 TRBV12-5 CASGPEGEAFF TGTGCTAGTGGTCCGGAGGGAGAAGCTTTCTTT